Each of the 31 T cell receptor beta chains below was sequenced from the same sample in a study of a mutant IDH1 vaccine in newly diagnosed glioma. Data came from immunoSEQ multiplex PCR; TCRdb stores just in-frame clones and leaves some out. In the table there are 60,000 to 85,000 clones, around 83% of which are singletons. The antigens for these receptors are not known. Indicated time point: week 23, last vaccination. Each dose delivered 300 ug of mutant IDH1 20-mer peptide subcutaneously with imiquimod. Sample: PBMCs, taken from a glioma patient whose treatment included an IDH1 peptide vaccine. These receptors originate from a woman aged 45-65 years with glioma.

This chain joins TRBV11-2 and TRBJ2-4, with 12 bases lining up with TRBD2. In germline, CDR1 is SGHAT, CDR2 FQNNGV. The CDR3 extends over 15 amino acids. V shed 5 bases and J 10 bases; nucleotides not matched to a gene: 9. As DNA, the CDR3 is TGTGCCAGCAGCCCCGGACTAGCGGGGAGCCCAATTCAGTACTTC. Encoded protein: CASSPGLAGSPIQYF. Complete variable domain (other parts from reference TRBV11-2 and TRBJ2-4): EAGVAQSPRYKIIEKRQSVAFWCNPISGHATLYWYQQILGQGPKLLIQFQNNGVVDDSQLPKDRFSAERLKGVDSTLKIQPAKLEDSAVYLCASSPGLAGSPIQYFGAGTRLSVL.

This clone was observed once. V gene TRBV7-9 combines with J gene TRBJ2-7, with D possibly matching TRBD2 (6 bases). Germline CDR1 and CDR2: SEHNR and FQNEAQ (reference sequence). The CDR3 contains 15 residues. V shed 5 bases and J shed 0 bases, with 14 bases lying between them. CDR3: CASSRGRHSSYEQYF. Written as DNA, the CDR3 is TGTGCCAGCAGCCGTGGGAGGCACAGCTCCTACGAGCAGTACTTC.

The V gene is TRBV28, the J gene TRBJ2-1, with a weak D call TRBD1 (6 bases). CDR1 is MDHEN, CDR2 SYDVKM, per germline. V was cut by 5 bases and J by 7 bases, with 12 bases left in between. CDR3 length equals 13 residues. The CDR3 reads CASSPGQHNEQFF. CDR3 in DNA: TGTGCCAGCAGTCCCGGACAGCATAATGAGCAGTTCTTC.

The chain's CDR3 is CASSVTGDPRETQYF. The CDR3 bases are TGTGCCAGCAGCGTTACAGGGGACCCTCGGGAGACCCAGTACTTC. This rearrangement joins TRBV9 to TRBJ2-5; TRBD1 agrees at 7 bases. The CDR3 contains 15 residues. The V gene's germline CDR1 is SGDLS and CDR2 YYNGEE. V was pared by 2 bases and J by 5 bases, with 9 bases of the junction left unmatched.

The chain joins TRBV29-1 to TRBJ2-7; 10 bases match TRBD2. The CDR3 length is 15 residues. The germline CDR1 and CDR2 sequences are SQVTM and ANQGSEA. V dropped 0 bases and J dropped 3; count of bases not matched to a gene: 5. The CDR3 region is CSVEDYPSGSYEQYF. The CDR3 DNA is TGCAGCGTTGAAGATTACCCTAGCGGGAGCTACGAGCAGTACTTC.

This chain connects TRBV30 to TRBJ2-5; TRBD2 matches at 7 bases. The ends lost 0 bases at V and 4 bases at J; junction bases unmatched: 8. CDR1 and CDR2 from the germline V gene are GTSNPN and SVGIG (reference sequence). The length of the CDR3 is 15 residues. The CDR3 here is CAWSVMTSPGETQYF. DNA for the CDR3: TGTGCCTGGAGTGTCATGACTAGCCCCGGAGAGACCCAGTACTTC. Looking up the rest from reference TRBV30 and TRBJ2-5 gives the full variable domain: SQTIHQWPATLVQPVGSPLSLECTVEGTSNPNLYWYRQAAGRGLQLLFYSVGIGQISSEVPQNLSASRPQDRQFILSSKKLLLSDSGFYLCAWSVMTSPGETQYFGPGTRLLVL.

V is TRBV6-1 and J is TRBJ2-7; the match to TRBD1 covers 7 bases. Germline V gene sequence: CDR1 MNHNS, CDR2 SASEGT. The length of the CDR3 is 14 residues. V lost 4 bases and J lost 2; bases outside the gene matches: 5. The CDR3 nucleotides are TGTGCCAGCAGTGGTAGACAGGGACCCTACGAGCAGTACTTC. It translates to CASSGRQGPYEQYF.

The CDR3: CASSTGQRAETQYF. DNA for the CDR3: TGTGCCAGCAGTACGGGACAGCGAGCGGAGACCCAGTACTTC. This chain connects TRBV6-5 to TRBJ2-5, with 7 positions matching TRBD1. This CDR3 region has 14 residues. After removal of 5 bases from V and 5 bases from J, the junction contained 8 bases not matched to a gene. Germline V lookup: CDR1 MNHEY, CDR2 SVGAGI.

This clone was detected only once. J is TRBJ1-5 and V is TRBV5-1; 10 bases line up with TRBD1. Germline CDR1 reads SGHRS; CDR2 reads YFSETQ. V lost 0 bases to trimming and J lost 6 bases; unmatched junction nucleotides: 0. The CDR3 runs to 14 residues. The CDR3 here is CASSLGDRGQPQHF. CDR3 nucleotides: TGCGCCAGCAGCTTGGGGGACAGGGGTCAGCCCCAGCATTTT. The full variable domain, in which reference TRBV5-1 and TRBJ1-5 provide the parts outside the CDR3, is KAGVTQTPRYLIKTRGQQVTLSCSPISGHRSVSWYQQTPGQGLQFLFEYFSETQRNKGNFPGRFSGRQFSNSRSEMNVSTLELGDSALYLCASSLGDRGQPQHFGDGTRLSIL.

The genes are TRBV10-1 and TRBJ2-1; D unclear. Germline CDR1 reads WNHNN; CDR2 reads SYGVQD (reference sequence). V dropped 1 base and J dropped 6 bases, with 7 bases sitting between them. The CDR3 covers 13 residues. The CDR3 sequence: CASSELLGNEQFF. The CDR3 DNA reads TGCGCCAGCAGTGAGTTGCTAGGCAATGAGCAGTTCTTC.

The chain has TRBV7-9 and TRBJ2-4; possible D gene TRBD2, 6 bases. The CDR3 is 15 amino acids. V lost 3 bases, J lost 3 bases, and 12 bases lay in between. In germline, CDR1 is SEHNR, CDR2 FQNEAQ (reference sequence). CDR3 coding DNA: TGTGCCAGCAGCTTGGGGGGAGGAGGCAAAAACATTCAGTACTTC. This sequence encodes CASSLGGGGKNIQYF.

This clone has just a few counts. The chain employs TRBV10-3 and TRBJ1-1; maybe TRBD1 (6 bases). The CDR3 is 15 amino acids. In germline, CDR1 is ENHRY, CDR2 SYGVKD. V lost 8 bases, J lost 1 base, and 17 bases lay in between. The chain's CDR3 is CAISEGGARNTEAFF. The CDR3 DNA sequence: TGTGCCATCTCCGAAGGGGGGGCACGGAACACTGAAGCTTTCTTT.

This rearrangement joins TRBV28 to TRBJ2-7; D perhaps matches TRBD2 (5 bases). The CDR3 is made up of 12 amino acids. The germline V gene encodes CDR1 MDHEN and CDR2 SYDVKM. The V gene lost 2 bases and the J gene lost 4 bases, with 6 bases spanning the gap. The CDR3 DNA is TGTGCCAGCAGTTTACGGGGTTACGAGCAGTACTTC. Its protein product is CASSLRGYEQYF.

This clone showed up just once. This chain joins TRBV27 and TRBJ1-1, with D perhaps matching TRBD1 (5 bases). Trimming pared 4 bases from V and 1 base from J, leaving 25 bases between. This CDR3 is built from 19 residues. CDR1 and CDR2 from the germline V gene are MNHEY and SMNVEV (reference sequence). In nucleotides, the CDR3 is TGTGCCAGCAGTTCGAAAGGGGTAAGGGGATTGTTGAAGAACACTGAAGCTTTCTTT. The encoded protein is CASSSKGVRGLLKNTEAFF.

J is TRBJ2-3 and V is TRBV18; D uncertain. This CDR3 is built from 14 residues. The germline CDR1 and CDR2 sequences are KGHSH and LQKENI. V was cut by 6 bases and J by 2 bases, with 12 bases left in between. The CDR3 here is CASSPPLDTDTQYF. Written as DNA, the CDR3 is TGTGCCAGCTCCCCCCCGTTGGACACAGATACGCAGTATTTT.

This clone showed up just once. The chain combines TRBV5-4 with TRBJ2-5; TRBD2 aligns across 9 bases. The last part of the DNA fits TRBJ2-7 better; the J call may be wrong. The CDR3 is made up of 13 amino acids. In germline, CDR1 is SGHNT, CDR2 YYREEE (reference sequence). CDR3 amino acids: CATSGLASYEQYF. CDR3 coding DNA: TGTGCCACTTCGGGACTAGCCTCCTACGAGCAGTACTTC.

This rearrangement joins TRBV9 to TRBJ2-2, with D possibly TRBD2 on 5 matching bases. Trimming took off 4 bases at V and 1 base at J, with 5 bases between the two ends. This CDR3 is 13 amino acids long. The V gene's germline CDR1 is SGDLS and CDR2 YYNGEE. The CDR3 is CASSRENTGELFF. DNA of the CDR3: TGTGCCAGCAGCCGGGAGAACACCGGGGAGCTGTTTTTT.

This chain uses TRBV27 with TRBJ1-4; a weak D match, TRBD1 (6 bases). The CDR3 has 17 residues. The germline V gene has CDR1 MNHEY and CDR2 SMNVEV (reference sequence). V was shortened by 5 bases and J by 4 bases, with 20 bases between the two germline ends. CDR3 DNA: TGTGCCAGCAGTCCAGGGGATGGGAGCACTGTTAATGAAAAACTGTTTTTT. It is translated as CASSPGDGSTVNEKLFF.

This clone was found once. The chain carries TRBV28 and TRBJ1-1; D not resolved. Trimming pared 8 bases from V and 0 bases from J, leaving 13 bases between. CDR3 length equals 14 residues. The germline V gene encodes CDR1 MDHEN and CDR2 SYDVKM. CDR3: CASVDPSLNTEAFF. DNA for the CDR3: TGTGCCAGCGTAGACCCGTCTTTGAACACTGAAGCTTTCTTT.

This chain links TRBV4-2 with TRBJ2-7, with TRBD2 matching 7 bases. Germline V gene lookup returns CDR1 LGHNA and CDR2 YNFKEQ. After removal of 0 bases from V and 1 base from J, the junction contained 6 bases not matched to a gene. The length of the CDR3 is 16 residues. The DNA for the CDR3 is TGTGCCAGCAGCCAAGAGAAGGGACTACAATCCTACGAGCAGTACTTC. This translates into CASSQEKGLQSYEQYF.

The chain recombines TRBV6-6 with TRBJ2-3; no definite D call. Trimming pared 2 bases from V and 6 bases from J, leaving 9 bases between. The CDR3 is 13 amino acids. CDR1 and CDR2 from the germline V gene are MNHNY and SVGAGI (reference sequence). The chain's CDR3 is CASSYAVGDTQYF. The CDR3 nucleotides read TGTGCCAGCAGTTACGCCGTTGGGGATACGCAGTATTTT.

This clone showed up just a few times. The chain couples TRBV5-1 to TRBJ1-3; D remains unclear. The CDR3 sequence is 12 residues long. Germline-derived CDR1 and CDR2 are SGHRS and YFSETQ. V was clipped by 3 bases and J by 0 bases, with 1 base between them. The CDR3 DNA sequence: TGCGCCAGCAGCTACTCTGGAAACACCATATATTTT. It codes for CASSYSGNTIYF.

The gene calls are TRBV23-1 and TRBJ2-7; 8 bases align to TRBD1. TRBV23-1 is an open reading frame, and its role is uncertain. Losses at the gene ends were 2 bases for V and 3 bases for J; bases not matched to a gene: 9. The CDR3 covers 16 residues. The CDR3, as DNA: TGCGCCAGCAGTCAACCCAGGGGGCGAAGAAGCTACGAGCAGTACTTC. Encoded protein: CASSQPRGRRSYEQYF.

The V call is TRBV14, the J call TRBJ2-1, with D maybe TRBD2 (6 bases). This CDR3 has 15 amino acids. From germline, CDR1 is SGHDN and CDR2 FVKESK. Trimming shortened V by 1 base and J by 7 bases, and 14 bases separated the two germline ends. As DNA, the CDR3 is TGTGCCAGCAGCCAAGCCCTAGGAGGGTGGAATGAGCAGTTCTTC. Protein product: CASSQALGGWNEQFF.

This clone appeared a few times. The chain employs TRBV30 and TRBJ1-5, with 10 bases identical to TRBD1. CDR3 size: 17 residues. V was pared by 0 bases and J by 6 bases, with 11 bases of the junction left unmatched. Germline CDR1 GTSNPN, CDR2 SVGIG (reference sequence). The CDR3 sequence: CAWSVTGTGEVVQPQHF. The CDR3 nucleotides read TGTGCCTGGAGTGTTACCGGGACAGGGGAGGTGGTTCAGCCCCAGCATTTT. The full variable domain, in which reference TRBV30 and TRBJ1-5 provide the parts outside the CDR3, is SQTIHQWPATLVQPVGSPLSLECTVEGTSNPNLYWYRQAAGRGLQLLFYSVGIGQISSEVPQNLSASRPQDRQFILSSKKLLLSDSGFYLCAWSVTGTGEVVQPQHFGDGTRLSIL.

V usage is TRBV5-1 and J usage is TRBJ2-1; D is possibly TRBD1 (6 bases). Germline CDR1 and CDR2: SGHRS and YFSETQ. The CDR3 runs 13 residues. The V and J ends lost 4 bases and 5 bases respectively, with 10 bases between them. The CDR3: CASSPGQNNEQFF. The CDR3 bases are TGCGCCAGCAGCCCCGGACAGAACAATGAGCAGTTCTTC.

V usage is TRBV7-9 and J usage is TRBJ1-4, with 9 bases lining up with TRBD1. CDR1 and CDR2 (germline): SEHNR, FQNEAQ (reference sequence). J was trimmed by 5 bases and V by 8 bases; bases with no gene match: 3. CDR3 size: 13 residues. The DNA of the CDR3 is TGTGCCAGCGGGGACAGGGAGAATGAAAAACTGTTTTTT. Translated: CASGDRENEKLFF.

A note on this clone: Sequence at one end of the junction differs from germline and may be a read error. Other DNA variants within this sample encode the same CDR3. The CDR3 DNA sequence: TGCAGCGTTTTAACGGGGGAAATCGGGGAGTTGTTTTTT. Amino acid sequence: CSVLTGEIGELFF. The chain couples TRBV29-1 to TRBJ2-2; D may be TRBD2 (6 bases). CDR3 length: 13 amino acids. Germline CDR1 reads SQVTM; CDR2 reads ANQGSEA.

This chain uses TRBV5-1 with TRBJ1-1, with 8 bases matching TRBD1. The junction had 4 bases not matched to a gene; V was cut back by 4 bases and J by 8 bases. The germline gives CDR1 SGHRS, CDR2 YFSETQ. The CDR3 is made up of 12 amino acids. Written as DNA, the CDR3 is TGCGCCAGCAGCGAGAACAGGGGGGAAGCTTTCTTT. As protein: CASSENRGEAFF.

This clone was observed a handful of times. The chain is built from TRBV30 and TRBJ1-2, with D possibly being TRBD1 (6 bases). The CDR3 runs 14 residues. CDR1 and CDR2 from the germline V gene are GTSNPN and SVGIG (reference sequence). The V and J ends lost 1 base and 6 bases respectively, with 15 bases between them. The CDR3 sequence is CAWSDYRVLDGYTF. Written as DNA, the CDR3 is TGTGCCTGGAGTGACTACAGGGTTCTGGATGGCTACACCTTC.

The rearrangement joins TRBV6-5 to TRBJ2-3, with D perhaps given as TRBD1 or TRBD2 (5 bases each). CDR3 length: 13 amino acids. V gave up 8 bases and J gave up 8 bases, with 17 bases separating them. In germline, CDR1 is MNHEY, CDR2 SVGAGI. The CDR3 nucleotides read TGTGCCAGCGGGGACGGCCCCCAAGGTACGCAGTATTTT. Its protein product is CASGDGPQGTQYF.